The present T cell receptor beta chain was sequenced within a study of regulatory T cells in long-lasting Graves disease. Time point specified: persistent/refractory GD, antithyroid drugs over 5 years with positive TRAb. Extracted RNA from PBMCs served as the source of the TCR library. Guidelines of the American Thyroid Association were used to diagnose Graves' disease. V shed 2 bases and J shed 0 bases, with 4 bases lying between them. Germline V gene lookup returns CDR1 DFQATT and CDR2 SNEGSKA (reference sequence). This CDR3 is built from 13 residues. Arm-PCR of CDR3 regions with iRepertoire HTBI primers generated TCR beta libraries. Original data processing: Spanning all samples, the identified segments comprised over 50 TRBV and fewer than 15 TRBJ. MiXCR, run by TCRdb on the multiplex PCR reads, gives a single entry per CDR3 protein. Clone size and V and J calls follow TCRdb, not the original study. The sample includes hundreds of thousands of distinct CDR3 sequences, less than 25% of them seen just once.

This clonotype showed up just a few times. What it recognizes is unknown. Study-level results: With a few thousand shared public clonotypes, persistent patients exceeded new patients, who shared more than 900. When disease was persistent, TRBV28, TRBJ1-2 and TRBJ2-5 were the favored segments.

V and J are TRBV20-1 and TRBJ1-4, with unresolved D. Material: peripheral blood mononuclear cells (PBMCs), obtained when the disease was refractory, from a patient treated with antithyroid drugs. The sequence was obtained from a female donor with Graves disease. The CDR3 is CSARRATNEKLFF. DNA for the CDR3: TGCAGTGCTAGAAGGGCAACTAATGAAAAACTGTTTTTT.